The 13 T cell receptor beta chains in this list originate from one sample, sequenced in a study of Tregs in tolerant kidney transplant recipients. Measured with immunoSEQ multiplex PCR; TCRdb has only the in-frame clones, and not every one. The sample includes roughly 69,000 clones, approximately 91% of them seen just once. Sample: CD4+ T cells from blood, taken before the transplant. The source is a human donor who received a combined kidney and bone marrow transplant.

J is TRBJ2-7 and V is TRBV6-5; 7 nucleotides align to TRBD1. After removal of 5 bases from V and 2 bases from J, the junction contained 6 bases not matched to a gene. The CDR3 is made up of 14 amino acids. Germline CDR1 is MNHEY and CDR2 is SVGAGI. CDR3 loop: CASSKTGDPYEQYF. The CDR3 coding sequence is TGTGCCAGCAGTAAAACAGGGGATCCCTACGAGCAGTACTTC.

The CDR3 is CASSTGEQLEQFF. The CDR3, as DNA: TGTGCCAGCTCGACCGGGGAGCAGTTAGAGCAGTTCTTC. The V gene is TRBV18, the J gene TRBJ2-1, with D perhaps matching TRBD2 (5 bases). With 6 bases removed from V and 10 bases from J, the gap between germline ends came to 16 bases. This CDR3 spans 13 amino acids. Germline CDR1 reads KGHSH; CDR2 reads LQKENI.

Worth noting for this clone: Other DNA sequences within the sample encode an identical CDR3. The gene calls are TRBV9 and TRBJ2-5, with TRBD2 matching 9 bases. V gave up 0 bases and J gave up 2 bases; unmatched junction bases: 5. CDR3 size: 16 residues. Germline V lookup: CDR1 SGDLS, CDR2 YYNGEE. CDR3 DNA: TGTGCCAGCAGCGTAGGCCTAGCGGGACTTCAAGAGACCCAGTACTTC. Translated, it gives CASSVGLAGLQETQYF.

The chain couples TRBV19 to TRBJ1-1; tentative D call: TRBD1 (5 bases). Germline lookup yields CDR1 LNHDA and CDR2 SQIVND (reference sequence). The CDR3 runs 16 residues. Trimming cost V 0 bases and J 1 base, with 12 bases left between them. The CDR3 DNA follows: TGTGCCAGTAGTATAGATCTCGGACACCAGAACACTGAAGCTTTCTTT. Protein product: CASSIDLGHQNTEAFF. Variable domain in full (rest from reference TRBV19 and TRBJ1-1): DGGITQSPKYLFRKEGQNVTLSCEQNLNHDAMYWYRQDPGQGLRLIYYSQIVNDFQKGDIAEGYSVSREKKESFPLTVTSAQKNPTAFYLCASSIDLGHQNTEAFFGQGTRLTVV.

This sequence joins TRBV28 and TRBJ1-2; D might be TRBD1 (5 bases). From germline, CDR1 is MDHEN and CDR2 SYDVKM. Between the trimmed V and J ends, which lost 2 bases and 9 bases, there was a span of 19 bases. CDR3 length: 15 residues. The CDR3 sequence: CASSLPAGGSFRYTF. The CDR3 DNA sequence: TGTGCCAGCAGTTTACCGGCCGGGGGGTCCTTCCGCTACACCTTC.

This clone was picked up a small number of times. The chain joins TRBV30 to TRBJ2-1; 9 nucleotides agree with TRBD1. Trimming cost V 5 bases and J 6 bases; bases outside gene matches: 2. The CDR3 consists of 12 residues. Looked up from germline, CDR1 is GTSNPN and CDR2 is SVGIG (reference sequence). The CDR3 DNA reads as TGTGCCTGGGGACAGGGGTCCAATGAGCAGTTCTTC. Amino acids: CAWGQGSNEQFF.

The chain combines TRBV6-6 with TRBJ2-1; 7 bases are a match to TRBD2. Germline-derived CDR1 and CDR2 are MNHNY and SVGAGI (reference sequence). The V and J ends lost 4 bases and 7 bases, in that order; junction bases with no gene match: 13. The CDR3 runs to 16 residues. CDR3 loop: CASSSPYQRDGNEQFF. DNA of the CDR3: TGTGCCAGCAGTTCACCCTACCAGCGGGACGGAAATGAGCAGTTCTTC.

The sample holds a few counts of this clone. The chain carries TRBV28 and TRBJ1-2; maybe TRBD1 (5 bases). CDR1 is MDHEN, CDR2 SYDVKM, per germline. The CDR3 length is 14 residues. Trimming removed 8 bases from V and 5 bases from J, with 18 bases in between. CDR3: CASLHPQGLYGYTF. The CDR3 DNA reads as TGTGCCAGCCTCCACCCCCAGGGACTTTATGGCTACACCTTC.

The chain carries TRBV4-1 and TRBJ2-3; the D gene is possibly TRBD2 (6 bases). This CDR3 is built from 18 residues. V was cut by 4 bases and J by 4 bases, with 24 bases left in between. In germline, CDR1 is MGHRA, CDR2 YSYEKL. CDR3 sequence (DNA): TGCGCCAGCAGCCCAGACAGACGACTAGGGAAAGGCGCAGATACGCAGTATTTT. Encoded protein: CASSPDRRLGKGADTQYF.

The V call is TRBV19, the J call TRBJ1-1; D is perhaps TRBD1 (5 bases). Germline CDR1 reads LNHDA; CDR2 reads SQIVND (reference sequence). V lost 7 bases, J lost 4 bases, and 13 bases lay in between. There are 13 residues in the CDR3. CDR3 amino acids: CASKNQGGTEAFF. CDR3 nucleotides: TGTGCCAGTAAGAATCAGGGAGGCACTGAAGCTTTCTTT.

The genes are TRBV5-1 and TRBJ2-1; perhaps TRBD1 as D (5 bases). The CDR3 has 15 residues. Germline-derived CDR1 and CDR2 are SGHRS and YFSETQ. V dropped 6 bases and J dropped 5 bases, with 18 bases sitting between them. The CDR3 is CASNPSTVSDNEQFF. CDR3 sequence (DNA): TGCGCCAGCAACCCCTCGACAGTCTCTGACAATGAGCAGTTCTTC.

The rearrangement joins TRBV9 to TRBJ2-7; D uncertain. The CDR3 is made up of 12 amino acids. Between the trimmed V and J ends, which lost 3 bases and 9 bases, there was a span of 13 bases. Germline CDR1 reads SGDLS; CDR2 reads YYNGEE. The CDR3 spells CASSGLLRVQYF. In DNA form, the CDR3 reads TGTGCCAGCAGCGGGCTACTACGAGTGCAGTACTTC.

The chain has TRBV5-1 and TRBJ2-2; the D is unclear. V lost 5 bases and J lost 6, with 17 bases in between. CDR1 and CDR2 from the germline V gene are SGHRS and YFSETQ. The CDR3 is 15 residues long. The CDR3 is CASRPIGTQPGELFF. The CDR3 DNA sequence: TGCGCCAGCAGGCCAATTGGCACCCAACCCGGGGAGCTGTTTTTT.